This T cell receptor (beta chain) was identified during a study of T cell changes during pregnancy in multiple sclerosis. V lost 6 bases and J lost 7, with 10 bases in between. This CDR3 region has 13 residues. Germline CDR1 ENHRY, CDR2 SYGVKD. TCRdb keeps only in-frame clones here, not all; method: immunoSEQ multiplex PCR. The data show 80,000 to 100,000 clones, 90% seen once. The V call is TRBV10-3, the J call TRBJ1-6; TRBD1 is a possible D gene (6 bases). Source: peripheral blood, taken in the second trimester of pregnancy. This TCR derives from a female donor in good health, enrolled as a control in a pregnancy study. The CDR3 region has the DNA TGTGCCATCAGACAGGGTAACAATTCACCCCTCCACTTT. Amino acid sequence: CAIRQGNNSPLHF.